This T cell receptor beta chain was found in a study of blood T cells in healthy people across ages. Using a J-beta primer mix together with a sample-barcoded 5' primer, a second PCR was run for roughly 7 to 11 cycles. TCRdb reanalysed the 5' RACE reads using MiXCR and keeps one entry per CDR3 protein. The sample includes about 970,000 distinct CDR3 sequences, roughly 47% of them seen just once. The CDR3 spans 13 residues. V lost 5 bases and J 6 bases, leaving 12 bases between the germline ends. Germline V gene data show CDR1 as LNHNV and CDR2 as YYDKDF (reference sequence). Sequencing used blood. V is TRBV15 and J is TRBJ2-3; D is possibly TRBD1 (6 bases). This clonotype was sampled from an older woman in good health. The CDR3 spells CATSGQGMDTQYF. CDR3 nucleotide sequence: TGTGCCACCAGCGGCCAGGGGATGGATACGCAGTATTTT.